This TCR beta chain was identified during a study of shared clonotypes between healthy human individuals. V lost 0 bases, J lost 7 bases, and 13 bases lay in between. Germline V gene lookup returns CDR1 LGHNA and CDR2 YNFKEQ. This CDR3 has 15 amino acids. Whole-study findings and limits: Generally, estimated richness proved larger in naive subsets than it did in memory subsets. Few donors restricted represented genetic and exposure-history diversity.

TCRdb's table, derived via immunoSEQ multiplex PCR, lists solely in-frame clones and lacks some. The data hold 200,000 to 250,000 clones, with over 50% observed a single time. Ten or more counts support this clone. Its antigen is unidentified. The J gene is TRBJ1-5, the V gene TRBV4-2; TRBD1 might be the D (5 bases). The sequence derives from a man aged 25 to 40 in good health. Sequencing input: memory CD4+ T cells sorted from blood. Subset here: CD45RA-negative fraction. The CDR3 loop is CASSQDRLGRQPQHF. The CDR3 bases are TGTGCCAGCAGCCAAGATAGGTTGGGACGACAGCCCCAGCATTTT.